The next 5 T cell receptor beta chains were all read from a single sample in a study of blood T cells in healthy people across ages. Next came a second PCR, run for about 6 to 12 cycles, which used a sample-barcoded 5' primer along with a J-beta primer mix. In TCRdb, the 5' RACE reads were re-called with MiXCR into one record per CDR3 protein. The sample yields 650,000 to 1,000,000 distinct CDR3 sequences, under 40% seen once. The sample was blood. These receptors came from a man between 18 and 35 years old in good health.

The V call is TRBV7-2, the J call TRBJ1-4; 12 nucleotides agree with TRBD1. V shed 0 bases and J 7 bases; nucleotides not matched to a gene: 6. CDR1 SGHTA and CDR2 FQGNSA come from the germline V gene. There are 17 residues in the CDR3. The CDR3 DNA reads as TGTGCCAGCAGCTTAGCGGGACAGGGGGCGGGCGTTGAAAAACTGTTTTTT. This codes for CASSLAGQGAGVEKLFF.

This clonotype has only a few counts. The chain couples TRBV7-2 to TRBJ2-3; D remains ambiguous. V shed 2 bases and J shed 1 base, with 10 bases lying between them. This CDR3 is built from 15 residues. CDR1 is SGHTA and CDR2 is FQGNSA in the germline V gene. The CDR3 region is CASSLYYRGTDTQYF. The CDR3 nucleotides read TGTGCCAGCAGCTTATATTACCGCGGCACAGATACGCAGTATTTT.

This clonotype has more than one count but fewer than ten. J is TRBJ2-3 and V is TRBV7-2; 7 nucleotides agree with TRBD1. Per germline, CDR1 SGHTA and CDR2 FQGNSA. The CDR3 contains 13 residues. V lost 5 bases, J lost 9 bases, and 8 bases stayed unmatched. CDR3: CASSPLPQGTQYF. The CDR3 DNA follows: TGTGCCAGCAGCCCCCTTCCACAGGGGACGCAGTATTTT.

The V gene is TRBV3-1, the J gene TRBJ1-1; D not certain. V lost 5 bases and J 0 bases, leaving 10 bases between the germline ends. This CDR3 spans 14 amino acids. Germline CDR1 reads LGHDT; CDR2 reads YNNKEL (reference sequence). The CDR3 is CASSRYSVNTEAFF. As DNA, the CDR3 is TGTGCCAGCAGCAGGTATTCGGTGAACACTGAAGCTTTCTTT.

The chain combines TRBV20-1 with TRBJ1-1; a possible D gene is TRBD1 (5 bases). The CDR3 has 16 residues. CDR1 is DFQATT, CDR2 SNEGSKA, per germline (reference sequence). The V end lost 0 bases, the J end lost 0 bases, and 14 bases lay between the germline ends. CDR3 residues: CSARDLRKGLNTEAFF. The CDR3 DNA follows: TGCAGTGCTAGAGATCTGCGGAAGGGGTTGAACACTGAAGCTTTCTTT.